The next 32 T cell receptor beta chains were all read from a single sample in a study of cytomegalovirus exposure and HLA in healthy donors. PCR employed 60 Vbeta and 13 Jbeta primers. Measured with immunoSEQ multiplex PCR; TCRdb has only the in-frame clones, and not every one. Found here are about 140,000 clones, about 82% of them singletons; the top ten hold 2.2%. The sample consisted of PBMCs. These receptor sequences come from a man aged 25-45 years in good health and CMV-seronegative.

The CDR3, as DNA: TGTGCCAGCAGCCAAGATTCTAGGCCGTACAATGAGCAGTTCTTC. Its translation: CASSQDSRPYNEQFF. The chain joins TRBV14 to TRBJ2-1; D call uncertain. CDR1 and CDR2 (germline): SGHDN, FVKESK. The CDR3 has 15 residues. V shed 0 bases and J shed 4 bases, with 10 bases lying between them. Based on the CDR3 plus reference TRBV14 and TRBJ2-1, the full variable domain is EAGVTQFPSHSVIEKGQTVTLRCDPISGHDNLYWYRRVMGKEIKFLLHFVKESKQDESGMPNNRFLAERTGGTYSTLKVQPAELEDSGVYFCASSQDSRPYNEQFFGPGTRLTVL.

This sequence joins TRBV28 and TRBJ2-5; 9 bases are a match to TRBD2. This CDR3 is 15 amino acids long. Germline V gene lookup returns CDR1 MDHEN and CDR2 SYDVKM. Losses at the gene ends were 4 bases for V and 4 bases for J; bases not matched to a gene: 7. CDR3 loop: CASSSLSGGRETQYF. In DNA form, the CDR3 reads TGTGCCAGCAGTTCCCTTAGCGGGGGAAGAGAGACCCAGTACTTC.

CDR3 amino acids: CASSLPTGTEFMNTEAFF. CDR3 coding DNA: TGTGCCAGCAGCTTACCGACCGGGACAGAATTCATGAACACTGAAGCTTTCTTT. The V and J genes are TRBV7-8 and TRBJ1-1; 7 positions agree with TRBD1. Germline V gene data show CDR1 as SGHVS and CDR2 as FQNEAQ. Unmatched junction bases numbered 12, after V lost 2 bases and J lost 0 bases. The CDR3 consists of 18 residues.

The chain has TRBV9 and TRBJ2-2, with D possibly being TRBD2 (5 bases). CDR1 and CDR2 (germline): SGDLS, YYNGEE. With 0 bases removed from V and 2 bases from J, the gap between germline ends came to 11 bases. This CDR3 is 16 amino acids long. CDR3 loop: CASSVERRVNTGELFF. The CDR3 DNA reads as TGTGCCAGCAGCGTAGAGCGGCGGGTTAACACCGGGGAGCTGTTTTTT.

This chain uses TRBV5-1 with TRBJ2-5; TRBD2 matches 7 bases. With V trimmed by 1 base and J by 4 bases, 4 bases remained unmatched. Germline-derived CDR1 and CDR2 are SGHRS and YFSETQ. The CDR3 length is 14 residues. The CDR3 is CASSLTAGVETQYF. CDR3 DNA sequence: TGCGCCAGCAGCTTGACGGCGGGAGTAGAGACCCAGTACTTC.

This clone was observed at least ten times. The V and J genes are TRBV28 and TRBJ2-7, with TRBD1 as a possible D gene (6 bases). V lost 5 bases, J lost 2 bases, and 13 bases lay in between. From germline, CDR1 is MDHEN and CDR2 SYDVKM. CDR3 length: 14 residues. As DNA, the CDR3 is TGTGCCAGCAGTAGGACAGTCGATACCTACGAGCAGTACTTC. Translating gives CASSRTVDTYEQYF. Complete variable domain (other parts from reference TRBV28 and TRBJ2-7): DVKVTQSSRYLVKRTGEKVFLECVQDMDHENMFWYRQDPGLGLRLIYFSYDVKMKEKGDIPEGYSVSREKKERFSLILESASTNQTSMYLCASSRTVDTYEQYFGPGTRLTVT.

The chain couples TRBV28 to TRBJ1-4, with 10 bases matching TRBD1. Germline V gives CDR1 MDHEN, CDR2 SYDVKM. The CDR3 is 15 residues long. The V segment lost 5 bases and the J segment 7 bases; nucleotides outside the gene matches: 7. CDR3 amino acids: CASSRQGARVEKLFF. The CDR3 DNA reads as TGTGCCAGCAGTCGACAGGGGGCGCGGGTTGAAAAACTGTTTTTT.

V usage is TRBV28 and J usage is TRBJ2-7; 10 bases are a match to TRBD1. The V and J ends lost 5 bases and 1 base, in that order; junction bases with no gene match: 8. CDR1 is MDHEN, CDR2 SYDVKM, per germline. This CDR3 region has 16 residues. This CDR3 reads CASSPPGQGPSYEQYF. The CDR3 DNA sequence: TGTGCCAGCAGTCCTCCGGGACAGGGGCCTTCCTACGAGCAGTACTTC.

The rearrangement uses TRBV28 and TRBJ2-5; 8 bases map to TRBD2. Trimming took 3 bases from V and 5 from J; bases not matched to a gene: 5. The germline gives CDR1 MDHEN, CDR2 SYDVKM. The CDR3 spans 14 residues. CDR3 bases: TGTGCCAGCAGTTTCCGGGAGGGATGGGAGACCCAGTACTTC. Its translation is CASSFREGWETQYF.

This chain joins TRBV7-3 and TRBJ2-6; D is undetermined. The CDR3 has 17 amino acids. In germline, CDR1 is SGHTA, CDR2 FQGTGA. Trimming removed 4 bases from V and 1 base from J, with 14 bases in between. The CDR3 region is CASSSQAFRSGANVLTF. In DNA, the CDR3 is TGTGCCAGCAGCTCGCAGGCATTTAGATCTGGGGCCAACGTCCTGACTTTC.

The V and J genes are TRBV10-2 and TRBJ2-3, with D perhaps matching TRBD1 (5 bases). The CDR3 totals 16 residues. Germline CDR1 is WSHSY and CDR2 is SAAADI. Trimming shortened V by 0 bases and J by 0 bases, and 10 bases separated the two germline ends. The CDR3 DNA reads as TGCGCCAGCAGTGAGTCAGGGGCCCTGAGCACAGATACGCAGTATTTT. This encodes CASSESGALSTDTQYF.

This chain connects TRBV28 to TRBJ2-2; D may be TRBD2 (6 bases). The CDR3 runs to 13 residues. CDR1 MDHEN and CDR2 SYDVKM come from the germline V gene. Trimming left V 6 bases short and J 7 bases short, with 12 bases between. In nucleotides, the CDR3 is TGTGCCAGCAGCTTGGGGGGTGACGGGGAGCTGTTTTTT. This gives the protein CASSLGGDGELFF.

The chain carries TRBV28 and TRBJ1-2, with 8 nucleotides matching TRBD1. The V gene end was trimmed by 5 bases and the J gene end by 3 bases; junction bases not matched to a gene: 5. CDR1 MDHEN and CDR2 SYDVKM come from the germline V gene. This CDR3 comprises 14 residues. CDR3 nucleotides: TGTGCCAGCAGTAACGGACAGGGACACTATGGCTACACCTTC. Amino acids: CASSNGQGHYGYTF.

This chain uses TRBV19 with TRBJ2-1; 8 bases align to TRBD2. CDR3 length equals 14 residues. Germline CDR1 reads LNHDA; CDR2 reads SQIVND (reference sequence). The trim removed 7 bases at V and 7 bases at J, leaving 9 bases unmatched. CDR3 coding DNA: TGTGCCAGTAATAGCGGGGTTCTGAGGAATGAGCAGTTCTTC. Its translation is CASNSGVLRNEQFF.

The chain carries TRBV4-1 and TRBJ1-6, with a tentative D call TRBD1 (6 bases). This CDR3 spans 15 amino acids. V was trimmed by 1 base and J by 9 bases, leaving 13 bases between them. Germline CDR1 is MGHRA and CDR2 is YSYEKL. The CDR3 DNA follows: TGCGCCAGCAGCCAAGGGGACAACGGCTTTTCACCCCTCCACTTT. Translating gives CASSQGDNGFSPLHF.

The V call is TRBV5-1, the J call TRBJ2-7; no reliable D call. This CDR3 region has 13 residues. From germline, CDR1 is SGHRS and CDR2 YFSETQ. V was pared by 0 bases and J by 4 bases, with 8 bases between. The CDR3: CASSLDTPYEQYF. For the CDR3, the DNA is TGCGCCAGCAGCTTGGACACGCCGTACGAGCAGTACTTC.

The CDR3 nucleotides read TGTGCCAGCAGCGTAGCCAGTAACAATGAGCAGTTCTTC. Its protein product is CASSVASNNEQFF. The chain combines TRBV9 with TRBJ2-1; D call uncertain. V was trimmed by 0 bases and J by 5 bases, leaving 6 bases between them. The length of the CDR3 is 13 residues. Germline V gene data show CDR1 as SGDLS and CDR2 as YYNGEE.

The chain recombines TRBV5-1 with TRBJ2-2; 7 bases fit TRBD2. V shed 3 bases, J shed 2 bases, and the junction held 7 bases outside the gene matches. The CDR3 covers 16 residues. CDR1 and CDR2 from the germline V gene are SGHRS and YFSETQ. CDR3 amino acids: CASSSTAGVNTGELFF. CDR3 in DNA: TGCGCCAGCAGCTCTACCGCGGGGGTAAACACCGGGGAGCTGTTTTTT.

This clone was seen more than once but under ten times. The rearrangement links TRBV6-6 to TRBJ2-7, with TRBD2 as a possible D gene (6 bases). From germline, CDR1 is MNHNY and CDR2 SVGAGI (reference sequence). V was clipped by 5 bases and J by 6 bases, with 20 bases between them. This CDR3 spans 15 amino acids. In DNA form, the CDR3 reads TGTGCCAGCAGTCAACCCGCCGGGACTCCCGCCGAGCAGTACTTC. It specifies CASSQPAGTPAEQYF.

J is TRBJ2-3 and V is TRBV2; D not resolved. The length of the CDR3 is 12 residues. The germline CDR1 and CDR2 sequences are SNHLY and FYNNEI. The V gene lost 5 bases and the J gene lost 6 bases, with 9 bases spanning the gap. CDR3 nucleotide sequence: TGTGCCAGCAGTCCCTCCGGGGATACGCAGTATTTT. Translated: CASSPSGDTQYF. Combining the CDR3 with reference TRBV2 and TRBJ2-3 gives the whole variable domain EPEVTQTPSHQVTQMGQEVILRCVPISNHLYFYWYRQILGQKVEFLVSFYNNEISEKSEIFDDQFSVERPDGSNFTLKIRSTKLEDSAMYFCASSPSGDTQYFGPGTRLTVL.

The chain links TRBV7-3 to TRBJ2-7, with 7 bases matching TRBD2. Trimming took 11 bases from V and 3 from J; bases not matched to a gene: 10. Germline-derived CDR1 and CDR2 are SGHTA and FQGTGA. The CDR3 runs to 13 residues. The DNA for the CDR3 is TGTGCCTCATCGGGGGGACGAGGCTACGAGCAGTACTTC. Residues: CASSGGRGYEQYF.

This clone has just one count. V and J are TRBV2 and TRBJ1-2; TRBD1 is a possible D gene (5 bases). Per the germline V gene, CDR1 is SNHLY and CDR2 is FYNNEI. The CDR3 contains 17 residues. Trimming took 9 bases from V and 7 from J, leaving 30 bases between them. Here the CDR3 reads CASPAVGDQRGGSGYTF. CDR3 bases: TGTGCCAGTCCTGCGGTCGGAGACCAAAGGGGCGGGAGTGGCTACACCTTC.

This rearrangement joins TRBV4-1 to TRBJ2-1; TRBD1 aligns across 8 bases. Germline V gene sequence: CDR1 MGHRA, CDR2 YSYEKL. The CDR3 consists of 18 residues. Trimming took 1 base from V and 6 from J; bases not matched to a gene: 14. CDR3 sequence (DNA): TGCGCCAGCAGCCAAGGCCAGAGGGTACAGGGGGGATCCAATGAGCAGTTCTTC. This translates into CASSQGQRVQGGSNEQFF.

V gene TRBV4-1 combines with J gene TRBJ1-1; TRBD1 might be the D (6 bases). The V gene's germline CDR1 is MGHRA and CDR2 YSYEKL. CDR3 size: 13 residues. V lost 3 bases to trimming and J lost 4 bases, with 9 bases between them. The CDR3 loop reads CASSQAQGTEAFF. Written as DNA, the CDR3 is TGCGCCAGCAGCCAGGCACAGGGCACTGAAGCTTTCTTT.

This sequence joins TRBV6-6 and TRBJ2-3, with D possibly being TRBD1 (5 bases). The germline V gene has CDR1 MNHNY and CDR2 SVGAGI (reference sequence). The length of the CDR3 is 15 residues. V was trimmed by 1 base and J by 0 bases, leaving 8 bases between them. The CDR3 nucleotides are TGTGCCAGCAGTTACTGGGGCAGAAGCACAGATACGCAGTATTTT. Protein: CASSYWGRSTDTQYF.

The CDR3 here is CASSITSGSTDTQYF. CDR3 DNA: TGTGCCAGTAGTATTACTAGCGGATCCACAGATACGCAGTATTTT. This chain links TRBV19 with TRBJ2-3; 8 bases match TRBD2. The CDR3 length is 15 residues. Germline trimming cut 3 bases from V and 2 bases from J; bases unmatched to any gene: 4. Germline lookup yields CDR1 LNHDA and CDR2 SQIVND (reference sequence).

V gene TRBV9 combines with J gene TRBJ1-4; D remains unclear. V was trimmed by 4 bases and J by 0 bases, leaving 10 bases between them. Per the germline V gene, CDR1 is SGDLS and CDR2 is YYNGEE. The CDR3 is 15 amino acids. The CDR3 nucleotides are TGTGCCAGCAGCCTGGCCGGGGCAACTAATGAAAAACTGTTTTTT. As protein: CASSLAGATNEKLFF.

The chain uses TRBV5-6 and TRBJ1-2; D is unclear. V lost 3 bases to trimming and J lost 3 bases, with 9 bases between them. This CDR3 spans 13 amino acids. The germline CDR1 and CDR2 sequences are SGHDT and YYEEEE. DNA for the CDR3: TGTGCCAGCAGCTCTTGGGCCCACTATGGCTACACCTTC. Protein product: CASSSWAHYGYTF.

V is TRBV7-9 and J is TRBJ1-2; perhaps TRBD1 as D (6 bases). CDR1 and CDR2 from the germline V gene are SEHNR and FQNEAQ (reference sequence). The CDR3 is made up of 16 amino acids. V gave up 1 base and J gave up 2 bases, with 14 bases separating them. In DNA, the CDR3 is TGTGCCAGCAGCTTAGTGCCCTCGGACAGAAACTATGGCTACACCTTC. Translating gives CASSLVPSDRNYGYTF.

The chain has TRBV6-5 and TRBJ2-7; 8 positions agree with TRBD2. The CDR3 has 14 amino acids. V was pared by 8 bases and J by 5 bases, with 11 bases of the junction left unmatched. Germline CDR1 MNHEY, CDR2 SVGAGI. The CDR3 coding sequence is TGTGCCAGCTCCCTAATCACGGGGGGGGACGAGCAGTACTTC. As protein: CASSLITGGDEQYF.

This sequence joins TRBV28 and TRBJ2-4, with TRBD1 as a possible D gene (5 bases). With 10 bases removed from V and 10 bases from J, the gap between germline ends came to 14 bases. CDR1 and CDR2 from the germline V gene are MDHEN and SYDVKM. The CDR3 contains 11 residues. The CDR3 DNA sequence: TGTGCCACCCAAGGGGCAAGGATTCAGTACTTC. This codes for CATQGARIQYF.

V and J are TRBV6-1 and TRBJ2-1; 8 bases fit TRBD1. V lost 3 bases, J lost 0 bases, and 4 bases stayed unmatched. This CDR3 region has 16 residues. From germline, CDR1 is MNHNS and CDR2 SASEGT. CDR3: CASSDRTGSSYNEQFF. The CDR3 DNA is TGTGCCAGCAGTGACCGGACAGGGAGCTCCTACAATGAGCAGTTCTTC.